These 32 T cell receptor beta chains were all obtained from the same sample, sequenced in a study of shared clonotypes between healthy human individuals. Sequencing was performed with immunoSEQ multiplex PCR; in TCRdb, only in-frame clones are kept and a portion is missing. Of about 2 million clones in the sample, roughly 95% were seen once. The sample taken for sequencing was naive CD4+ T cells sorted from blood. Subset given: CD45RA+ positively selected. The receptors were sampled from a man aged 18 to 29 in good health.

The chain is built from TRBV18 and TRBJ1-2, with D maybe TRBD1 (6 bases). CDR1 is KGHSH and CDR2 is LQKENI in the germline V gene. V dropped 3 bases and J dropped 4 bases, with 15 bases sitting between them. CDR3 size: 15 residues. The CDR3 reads CASSPQVDSFYGYTF. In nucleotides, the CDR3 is TGTGCCAGCTCACCTCAAGTGGACAGTTTCTATGGCTACACCTTC.

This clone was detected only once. CDR3: CASSLSAHSGSYEQYF. CDR3 bases: TGTGCCAGCAGCCTTTCGGCTCATAGCGGGAGCTACGAGCAGTACTTC. V is TRBV28 and J is TRBJ2-7, with 9 bases identical to TRBD2. With V trimmed by 6 bases and J by 3 bases, 12 bases remained unmatched. The germline V gene has CDR1 MDHEN and CDR2 SYDVKM. This CDR3 comprises 16 residues.

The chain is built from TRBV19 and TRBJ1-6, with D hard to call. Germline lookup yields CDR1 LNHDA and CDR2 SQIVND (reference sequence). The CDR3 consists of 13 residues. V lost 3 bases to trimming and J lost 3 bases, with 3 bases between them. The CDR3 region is CASSMVYNSPLHF. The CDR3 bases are TGTGCCAGTAGTATGGTCTATAATTCACCCCTCCACTTT.

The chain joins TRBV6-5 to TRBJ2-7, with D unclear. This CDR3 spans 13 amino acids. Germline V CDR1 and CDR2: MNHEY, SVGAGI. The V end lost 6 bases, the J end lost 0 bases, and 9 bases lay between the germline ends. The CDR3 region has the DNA TGTGCCAGCAGACAAGATAGCTCCTACGAGCAGTACTTC. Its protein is CASRQDSSYEQYF.

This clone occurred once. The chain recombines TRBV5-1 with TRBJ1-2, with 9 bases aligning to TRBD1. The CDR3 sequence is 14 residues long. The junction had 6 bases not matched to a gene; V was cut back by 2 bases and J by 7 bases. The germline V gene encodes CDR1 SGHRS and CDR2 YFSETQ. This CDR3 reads CASSFIQGAGGYTF. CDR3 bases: TGCGCCAGCAGCTTTATACAGGGGGCCGGTGGCTACACCTTC.

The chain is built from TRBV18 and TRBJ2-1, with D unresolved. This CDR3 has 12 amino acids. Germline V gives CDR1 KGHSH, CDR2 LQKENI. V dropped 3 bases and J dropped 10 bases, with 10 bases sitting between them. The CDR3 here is CASSPQTREQFF. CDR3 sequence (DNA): TGTGCCAGCTCACCCCAAACAAGGGAGCAGTTCTTC.

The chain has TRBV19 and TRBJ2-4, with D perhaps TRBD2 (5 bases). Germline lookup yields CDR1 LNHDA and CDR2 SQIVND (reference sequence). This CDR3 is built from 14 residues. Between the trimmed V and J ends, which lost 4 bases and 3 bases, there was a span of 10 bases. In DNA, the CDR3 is TGTGCCAGTAGTACCCGGGGAGACAAAAACATTCAGTACTTC. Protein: CASSTRGDKNIQYF.

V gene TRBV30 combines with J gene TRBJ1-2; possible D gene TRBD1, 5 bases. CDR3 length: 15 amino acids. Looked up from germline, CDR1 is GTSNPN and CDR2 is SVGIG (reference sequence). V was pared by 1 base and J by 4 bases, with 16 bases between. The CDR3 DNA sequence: TGTGCCTGGAGTGCAGCGAGAGGTGGGGGCTATGGCTACACCTTC. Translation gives CAWSAARGGGYGYTF.

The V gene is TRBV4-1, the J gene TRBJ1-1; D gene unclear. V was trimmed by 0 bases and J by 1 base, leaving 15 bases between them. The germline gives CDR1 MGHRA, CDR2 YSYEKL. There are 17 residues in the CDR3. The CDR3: CASSQELSLAGNTEAFF. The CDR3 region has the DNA TGCGCCAGCAGCCAAGAATTGTCACTAGCGGGGAACACTGAAGCTTTCTTT.

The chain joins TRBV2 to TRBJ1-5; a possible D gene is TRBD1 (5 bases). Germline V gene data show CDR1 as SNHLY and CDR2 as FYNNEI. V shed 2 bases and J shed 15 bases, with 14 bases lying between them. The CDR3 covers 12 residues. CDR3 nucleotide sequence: TGTGCCAGCAGTGAAATGGGACGGGGAACGCATTTT. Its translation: CASSEMGRGTHF.

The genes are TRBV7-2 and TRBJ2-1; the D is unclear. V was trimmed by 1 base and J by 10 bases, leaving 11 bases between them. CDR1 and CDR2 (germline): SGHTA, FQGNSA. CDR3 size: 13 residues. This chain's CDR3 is CASSLVSETEQFF. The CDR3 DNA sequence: TGTGCCAGCAGCTTAGTGTCTGAGACAGAGCAGTTCTTC.

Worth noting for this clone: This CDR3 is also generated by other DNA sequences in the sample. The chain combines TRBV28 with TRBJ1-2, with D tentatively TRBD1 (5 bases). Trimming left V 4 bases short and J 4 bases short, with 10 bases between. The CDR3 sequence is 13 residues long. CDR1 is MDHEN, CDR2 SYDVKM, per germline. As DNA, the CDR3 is TGTGCCAGCAGTTCAGGGACCGTCTATGGCTACACCTTC. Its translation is CASSSGTVYGYTF.

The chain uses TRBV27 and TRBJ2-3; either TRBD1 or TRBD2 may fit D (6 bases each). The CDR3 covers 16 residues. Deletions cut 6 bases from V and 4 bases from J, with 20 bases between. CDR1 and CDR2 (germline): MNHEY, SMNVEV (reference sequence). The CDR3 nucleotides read TGTGCCAGCAGGCCGGCCGGAGGGGGAGACGCAGATACGCAGTATTTT. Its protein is CASRPAGGGDADTQYF.

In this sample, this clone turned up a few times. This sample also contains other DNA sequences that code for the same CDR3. CDR3 nucleotides: TGTGCCAGCAGCTTGGGCCAGAATCAGCCCCAGCATTTT. Amino acids: CASSLGQNQPQHF. The chain couples TRBV5-6 to TRBJ1-5; D ambiguous. Germline V gene sequence: CDR1 SGHDT, CDR2 YYEEEE. Between the trimmed V and J ends, which lost 0 bases and 4 bases, there was a span of 5 bases. The CDR3 runs to 13 residues.

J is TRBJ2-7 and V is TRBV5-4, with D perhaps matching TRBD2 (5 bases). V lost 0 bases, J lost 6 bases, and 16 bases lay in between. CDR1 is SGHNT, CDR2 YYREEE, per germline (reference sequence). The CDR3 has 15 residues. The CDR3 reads CASSLDFKIRGEQYF. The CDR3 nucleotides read TGTGCCAGCAGCTTGGATTTCAAAATCCGGGGCGAGCAGTACTTC. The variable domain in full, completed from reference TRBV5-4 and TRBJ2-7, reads ETGVTQSPTHLIKTRGQQVTLRCSSQSGHNTVSWYQQALGQGPQFIFQYYREEENGRGNFPPRFSGLQFPNYSSELNVNALELDDSALYLCASSLDFKIRGEQYFGPGTRLTVT.

The CDR3 DNA is TGTGCCAGCAGCCCCCGATCGGGCGGGATTCCCGAGCAGTACTTC. The encoded protein is CASSPRSGGIPEQYF. This chain uses TRBV7-9 with TRBJ2-7; a weak D match, TRBD2 (6 bases). With 5 bases removed from V and 6 bases from J, the gap between germline ends came to 20 bases. CDR1 and CDR2 from the germline V gene are SEHNR and FQNEAQ (reference sequence). This CDR3 region has 15 residues.

In DNA, the CDR3 is TGTGCCAGCATTAAAGAGTCGGGGCACGAGCAGTTCTTC. It yields the protein CASIKESGHEQFF. This chain connects TRBV2 to TRBJ2-1; perhaps D is TRBD1 or TRBD2 (5 bases each). CDR1 is SNHLY, CDR2 FYNNEI, per germline. Trimming took 7 bases from V and 10 from J, leaving 17 bases between them. The CDR3 length is 13 residues.

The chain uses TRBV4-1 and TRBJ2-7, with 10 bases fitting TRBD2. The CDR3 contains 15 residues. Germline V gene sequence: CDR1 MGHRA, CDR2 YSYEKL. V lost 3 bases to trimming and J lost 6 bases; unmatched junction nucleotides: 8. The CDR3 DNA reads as TGCGCCAGCAGCCACGGGACTAGCGTATCGGCCGAGCAGTACTTC. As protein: CASSHGTSVSAEQYF.

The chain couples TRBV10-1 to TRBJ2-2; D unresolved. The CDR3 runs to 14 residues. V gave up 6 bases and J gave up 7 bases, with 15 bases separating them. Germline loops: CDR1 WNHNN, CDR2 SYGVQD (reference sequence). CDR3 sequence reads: CASRNEPLGGELFF. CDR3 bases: TGCGCCAGCAGAAACGAGCCCTTGGGCGGGGAGCTGTTTTTT.

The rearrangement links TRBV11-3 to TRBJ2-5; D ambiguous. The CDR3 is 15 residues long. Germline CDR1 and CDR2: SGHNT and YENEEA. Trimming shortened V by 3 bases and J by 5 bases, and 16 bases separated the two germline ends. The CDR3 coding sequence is TGTGCCAGCAGCTTGGGTGGCGGCGTAAAGGAGACCCAGTACTTC. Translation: CASSLGGGVKETQYF. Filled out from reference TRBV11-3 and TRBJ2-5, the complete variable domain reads EAGVVQSPRYKIIEKKQPVAFWCNPISGHNTLYWYLQNLGQGPELLIRYENEEAVDDSQLPKDRFSAERLKGVDSTLKIQPAELGDSAVYLCASSLGGGVKETQYFGPGTRLLVL.

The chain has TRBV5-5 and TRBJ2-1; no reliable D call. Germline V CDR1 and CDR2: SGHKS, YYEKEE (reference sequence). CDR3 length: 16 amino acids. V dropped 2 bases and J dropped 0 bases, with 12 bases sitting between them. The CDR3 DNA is TGTGCCAGCAGCTTTATCGGGTGGAGCTCCTACAATGAGCAGTTCTTC. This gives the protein CASSFIGWSSYNEQFF.

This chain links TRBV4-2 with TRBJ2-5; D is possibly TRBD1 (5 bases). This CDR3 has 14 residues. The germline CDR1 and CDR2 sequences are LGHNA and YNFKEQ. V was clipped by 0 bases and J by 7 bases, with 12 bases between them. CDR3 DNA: TGTGCCAGCAGCCAAGATAGCAGGGTCGGGACCCAGTACTTC. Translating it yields CASSQDSRVGTQYF.

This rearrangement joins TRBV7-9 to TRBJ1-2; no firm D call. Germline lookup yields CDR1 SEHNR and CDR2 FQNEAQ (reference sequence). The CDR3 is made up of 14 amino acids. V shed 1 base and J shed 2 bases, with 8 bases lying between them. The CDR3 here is CASSLEALNYGYTF. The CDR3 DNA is TGTGCCAGCAGCTTAGAGGCCCTCAACTATGGCTACACCTTC.

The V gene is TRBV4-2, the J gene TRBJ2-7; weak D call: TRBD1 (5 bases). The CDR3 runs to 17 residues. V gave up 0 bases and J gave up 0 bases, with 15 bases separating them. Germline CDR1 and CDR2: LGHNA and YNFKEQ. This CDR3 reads CASSQEGWTQSSYEQYF. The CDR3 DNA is TGTGCCAGCAGCCAAGAGGGCTGGACACAGAGCTCCTACGAGCAGTACTTC.

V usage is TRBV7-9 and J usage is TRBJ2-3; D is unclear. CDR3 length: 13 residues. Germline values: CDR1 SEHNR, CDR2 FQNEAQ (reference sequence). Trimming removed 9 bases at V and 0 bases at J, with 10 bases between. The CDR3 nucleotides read TGTGCCAGTGTGATAGCTAGCACAGATACGCAGTATTTT. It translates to CASVIASTDTQYF.

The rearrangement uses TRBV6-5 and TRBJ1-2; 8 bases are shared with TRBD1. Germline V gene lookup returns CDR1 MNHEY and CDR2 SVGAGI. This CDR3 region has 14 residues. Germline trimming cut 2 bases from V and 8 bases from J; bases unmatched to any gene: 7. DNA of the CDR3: TGTGCCAGCAGTTACCTGACAGGGGCCGGCGGCTACACCTTC. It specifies CASSYLTGAGGYTF.

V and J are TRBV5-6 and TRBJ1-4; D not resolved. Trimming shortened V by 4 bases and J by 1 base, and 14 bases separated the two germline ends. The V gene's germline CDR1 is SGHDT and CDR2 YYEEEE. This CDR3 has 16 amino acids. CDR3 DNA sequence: TGTGCCAGCAGCCGAAGGGAGGGAGGAACTAATGAAAAACTGTTTTTT. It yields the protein CASSRREGGTNEKLFF.

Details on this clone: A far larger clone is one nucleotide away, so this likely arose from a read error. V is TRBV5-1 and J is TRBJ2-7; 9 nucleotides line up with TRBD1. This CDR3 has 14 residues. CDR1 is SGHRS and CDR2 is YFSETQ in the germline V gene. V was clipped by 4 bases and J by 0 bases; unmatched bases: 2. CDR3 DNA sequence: TGCGCCAGCAGCATGACAGGGGGCTCCTACGAGCAGTACTTC. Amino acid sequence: CASSMTGGSYEQYF.

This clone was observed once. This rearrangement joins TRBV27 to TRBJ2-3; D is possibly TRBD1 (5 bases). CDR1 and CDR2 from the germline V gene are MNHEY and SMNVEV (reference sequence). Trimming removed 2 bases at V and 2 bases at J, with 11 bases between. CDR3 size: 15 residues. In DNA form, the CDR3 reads TGTGCCAGCAGTTTAGGGCAGGGAAACACAGATACGCAGTATTTT. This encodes CASSLGQGNTDTQYF.

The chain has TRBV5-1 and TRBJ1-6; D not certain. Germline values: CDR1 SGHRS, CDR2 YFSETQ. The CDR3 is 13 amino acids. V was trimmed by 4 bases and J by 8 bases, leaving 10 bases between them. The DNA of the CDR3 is TGCGCCAGCAGCCCGCAGACCGATTCACCCCTCCACTTT. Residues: CASSPQTDSPLHF.

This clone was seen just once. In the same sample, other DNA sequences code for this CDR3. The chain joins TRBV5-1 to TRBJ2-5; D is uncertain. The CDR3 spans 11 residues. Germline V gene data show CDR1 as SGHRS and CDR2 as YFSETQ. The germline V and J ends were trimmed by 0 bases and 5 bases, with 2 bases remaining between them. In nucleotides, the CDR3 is TGCGCCAGCAGCTTGGTCGAGACCCAGTACTTC. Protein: CASSLVETQYF.

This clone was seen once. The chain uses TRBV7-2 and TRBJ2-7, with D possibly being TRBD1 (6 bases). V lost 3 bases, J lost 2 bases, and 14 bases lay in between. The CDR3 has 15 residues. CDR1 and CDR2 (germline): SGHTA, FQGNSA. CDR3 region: CASSFYYGQTYEQYF. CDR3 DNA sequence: TGTGCCAGCAGCTTTTATTATGGACAGACCTACGAGCAGTACTTC.